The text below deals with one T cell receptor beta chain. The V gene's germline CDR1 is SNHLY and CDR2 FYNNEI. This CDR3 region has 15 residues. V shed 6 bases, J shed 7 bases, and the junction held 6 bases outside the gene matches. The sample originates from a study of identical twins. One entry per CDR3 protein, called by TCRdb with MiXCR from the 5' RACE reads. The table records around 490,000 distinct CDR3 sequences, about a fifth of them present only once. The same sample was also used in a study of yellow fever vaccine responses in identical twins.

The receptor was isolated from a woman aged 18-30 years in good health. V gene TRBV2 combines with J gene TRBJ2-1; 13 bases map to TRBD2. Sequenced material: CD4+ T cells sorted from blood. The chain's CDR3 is CASRLAGGPRNEQFF. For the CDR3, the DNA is TGTGCCAGCAGACTAGCGGGAGGGCCGAGGAATGAGCAGTTCTTC.